This TCR beta chain was profiled in a study of CD8 T cells in ankylosing spondylitis listed by TCRdb under 2017. As for the study more broadly: The study profiled T cell receptor beta repertoires in healthy donors and ankylosing spondylitis patients to find disease-linked TCR variants. In total, the full study cohort was made up of some 110 healthy donors and about two dozen ankylosing spondylitis patients. Peripheral blood was sampled, and synovial fluid was additionally collected from ankylosing spondylitis patients. General findings and caveats noted by the study authors: Some TCR beta motif variants had previously been reported in synovial fluid and blood of reactive arthritis patients, which suggested common disease-initiation mechanisms. Blood from ankylosing spondylitis patients appeared to be characterized by a TCR beta motif made up of about 8 highly homologous amino acid variants. The disease-linked clones had a CD8+ phenotype and were found at relatively low frequencies in peripheral blood. The disease-linked clones were reported as significantly enriched in matched synovial fluid samples from ankylosing spondylitis patients.

The sequencing machine was an Illumina HiSeq 2500. TCR beta libraries were prepared by quantitative 5'-RACE with molecular barcodes. The study's own analysis went as follows. A new computational method based on a probabilistic model of VDJ rearrangement was used to identify disease-linked TCR variants. TCRdb ran its own pipeline on the public reads, namely fastp trimming at Q25 and MiXCR clone calling, and kept in-frame beta chains. Rows are unified per CDR3 protein, each entry keeping the most common DNA and genes. These V and J calls rely on TCRdb rather than the paper's analysis. For this sample the table gives 150,000 to 200,000 distinct CDR3 sequences, of which about an eighth were detected only once. The top ten clones comprise 9.5% to 11% of the sample. The cysteine opens and the phenylalanine closes a CDR3 of 18 amino acids. Only CDR3 DNA remains: 54 bases, in frame from the first base. The germline ends are 17 bases apart after V is trimmed by 3 bases and J by 0 bases. Looking up the germline V gene yields CDR1 KGHDR and CDR2 SFDVKD.

This clonotype was seen at least ten times. Its binding antigen is unknown. No base quality values were provided; no much bigger clone lies one nucleotide off. Sequencing was performed on blood, either unsorted or a sorted T cell fraction (not recorded which). This TCR came from a female donor with ankylosing spondylitis or in good health (not recorded which). Here the chain combines TRBV24-1 and TRBJ2-1, and the D gene may be TRBD2, 6 bases matching. The bases read TGTGCCACCAGTGATGGGGGTGACGCTAGCGACTCCTACAATGAGCAGTTCTTC. This codes for CATSDGGDASDSYNEQFF.